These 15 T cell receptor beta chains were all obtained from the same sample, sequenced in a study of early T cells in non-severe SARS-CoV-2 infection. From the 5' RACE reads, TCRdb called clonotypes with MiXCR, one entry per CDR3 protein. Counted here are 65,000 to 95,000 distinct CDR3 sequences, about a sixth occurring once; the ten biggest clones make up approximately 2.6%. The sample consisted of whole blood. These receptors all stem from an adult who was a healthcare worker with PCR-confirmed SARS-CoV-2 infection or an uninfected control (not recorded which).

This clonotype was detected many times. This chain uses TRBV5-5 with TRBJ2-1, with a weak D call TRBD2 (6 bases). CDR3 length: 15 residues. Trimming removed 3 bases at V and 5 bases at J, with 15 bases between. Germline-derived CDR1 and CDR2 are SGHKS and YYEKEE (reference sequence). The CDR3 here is CASSWSGRPDNEQFF. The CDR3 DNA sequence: TGTGCCAGCAGCTGGTCTGGGAGGCCCGACAATGAGCAGTTCTTC.

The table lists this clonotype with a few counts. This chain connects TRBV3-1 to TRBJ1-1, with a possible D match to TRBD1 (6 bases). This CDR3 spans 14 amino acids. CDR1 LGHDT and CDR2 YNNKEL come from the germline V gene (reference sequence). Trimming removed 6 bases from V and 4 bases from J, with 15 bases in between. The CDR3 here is CASSRVQGSTEAFF. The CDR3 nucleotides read TGTGCCAGCAGTCGAGTCCAGGGGTCCACTGAAGCTTTCTTT.

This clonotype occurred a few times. CDR3 nucleotide sequence: TGTGCCAGCAGCTTAAGGGGGGACTTCTTCACAGATACGCAGTATTTT. Amino acid sequence: CASSLRGDFFTDTQYF. The gene calls are TRBV7-3 and TRBJ2-3, with D possibly matching TRBD2 (6 bases). This CDR3 contains 16 residues. Germline-derived CDR1 and CDR2 are SGHTA and FQGTGA. V was cut by 1 base and J by 2 bases, with 13 bases left in between.

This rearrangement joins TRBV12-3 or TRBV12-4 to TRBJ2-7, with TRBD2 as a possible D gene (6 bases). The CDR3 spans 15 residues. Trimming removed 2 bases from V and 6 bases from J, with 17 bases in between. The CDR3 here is CASSLRDFPVPEQYF. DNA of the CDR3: TGTGCCAGCAGTTTAAGGGACTTCCCCGTCCCCGAGCAGTACTTC.

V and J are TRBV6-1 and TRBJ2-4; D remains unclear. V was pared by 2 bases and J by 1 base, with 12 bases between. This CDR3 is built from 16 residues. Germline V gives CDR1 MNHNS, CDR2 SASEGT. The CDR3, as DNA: TGTGCCAGCAGTGAAAGGAATATCGCGGCCAAAAACATTCAGTACTTC. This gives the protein CASSERNIAAKNIQYF.

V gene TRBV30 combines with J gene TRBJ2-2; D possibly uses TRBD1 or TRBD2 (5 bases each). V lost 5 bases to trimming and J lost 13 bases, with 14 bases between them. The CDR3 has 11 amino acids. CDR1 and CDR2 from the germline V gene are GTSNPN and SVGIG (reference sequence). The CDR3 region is CAWRLVRGLFF. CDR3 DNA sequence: TGTGCCTGGCGTTTGGTGAGGGGGCTGTTTTTT. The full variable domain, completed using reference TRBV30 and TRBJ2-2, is SQTIHQWPATLVQPVGSPLSLECTVEGTSNPNLYWYRQAAGRGLQLLFYSVGIGQISSEVPQNLSASRPQDRQFILSSKKLLLSDSGFYLCAWRLVRGLFFGEGSRLTVL.

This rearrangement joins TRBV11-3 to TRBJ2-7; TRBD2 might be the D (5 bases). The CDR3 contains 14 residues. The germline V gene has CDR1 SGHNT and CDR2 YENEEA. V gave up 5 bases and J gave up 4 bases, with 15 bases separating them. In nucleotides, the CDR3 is TGTGCCAGCAGCCGCAGATCGGGGAATTACGAGCAGTACTTC. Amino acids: CASSRRSGNYEQYF.

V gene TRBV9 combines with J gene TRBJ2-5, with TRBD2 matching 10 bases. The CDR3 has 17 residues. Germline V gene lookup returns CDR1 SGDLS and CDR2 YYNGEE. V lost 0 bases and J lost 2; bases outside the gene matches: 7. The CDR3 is CASSVGSSGGLQETQYF. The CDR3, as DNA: TGTGCCAGCAGCGTAGGGAGTAGCGGGGGGTTACAAGAGACCCAGTACTTC.

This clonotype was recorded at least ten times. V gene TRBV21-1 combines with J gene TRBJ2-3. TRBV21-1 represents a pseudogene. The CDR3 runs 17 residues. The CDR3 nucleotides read TGTGCCAGCAGCTCTGGCAGCTTGAAAGCCAGCACAGATACGCAGTATTTT. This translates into CASSSGSLKASTDTQYF.

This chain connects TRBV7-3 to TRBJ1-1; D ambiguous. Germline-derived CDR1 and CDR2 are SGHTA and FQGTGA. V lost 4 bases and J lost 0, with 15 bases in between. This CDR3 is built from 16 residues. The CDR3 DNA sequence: TGTGCCAGCAGCTCCCAGCACGGCAGGATGAACACTGAAGCTTTCTTT. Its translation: CASSSQHGRMNTEAFF.

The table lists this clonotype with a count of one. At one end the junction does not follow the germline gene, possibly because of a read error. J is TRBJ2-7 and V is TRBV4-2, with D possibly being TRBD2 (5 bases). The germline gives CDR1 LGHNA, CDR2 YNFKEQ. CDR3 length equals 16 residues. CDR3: CVSSQDPSGGPYEQYF. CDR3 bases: TGTGTCAGCAGCCAAGATCCCAGCGGTGGTCCCTACGAGCAGTACTTC.

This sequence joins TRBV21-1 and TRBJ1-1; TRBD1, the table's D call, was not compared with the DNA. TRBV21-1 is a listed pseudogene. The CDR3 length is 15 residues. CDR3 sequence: CASSCRDRVPPEAFF. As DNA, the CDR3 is TGTGCCAGCAGCTGCCGGGACAGGGTCCCTCCTGAAGCTTTCTTT.

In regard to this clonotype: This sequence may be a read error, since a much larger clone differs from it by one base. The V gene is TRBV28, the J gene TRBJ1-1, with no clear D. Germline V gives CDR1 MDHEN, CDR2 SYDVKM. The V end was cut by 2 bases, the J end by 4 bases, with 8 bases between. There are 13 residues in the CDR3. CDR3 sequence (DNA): TGTGCCAGCAGTTTACTCGGGATCACTGAAGCTTTCTTT. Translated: CASSLLGITEAFF.

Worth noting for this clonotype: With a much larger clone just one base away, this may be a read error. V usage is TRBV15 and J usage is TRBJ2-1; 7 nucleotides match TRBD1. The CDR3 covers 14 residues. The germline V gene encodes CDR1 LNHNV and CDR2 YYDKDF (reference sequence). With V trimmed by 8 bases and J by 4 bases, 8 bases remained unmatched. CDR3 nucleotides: TGTGCCACCTCTGAGACAGGGCCATACAATGAGCAGTTCTTC. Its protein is CATSETGPYNEQFF.

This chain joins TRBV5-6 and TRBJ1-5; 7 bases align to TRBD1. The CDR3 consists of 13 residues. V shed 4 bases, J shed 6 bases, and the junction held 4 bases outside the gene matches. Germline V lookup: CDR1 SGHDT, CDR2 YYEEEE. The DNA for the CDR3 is TGTGCCAGCAGCCCCGACAGGGCTCAGCCCCAGCATTTT. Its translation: CASSPDRAQPQHF.